This TCR beta chain originates from a study of identical twins' blood T cells. Study-level results: Environmental influences on twin similarity could not be excluded.

This clonotype was detected once. Antigen unknown. The V gene end was trimmed by 7 bases and the J gene end by 1 base; junction bases not matched to a gene: 11. The CDR3 runs 16 residues. Germline CDR1 SGHAT, CDR2 FQNNGV. The three twin pairs were reared together, likely meeting the same infections. Each TCR cDNA library carried sample-specific barcodes on both ends. TCRdb itself ran the 5' RACE reads through MiXCR, one entry per CDR3 protein. The sample has about 370,000 distinct CDR3 sequences, about 28% seen once. This chain uses TRBV11-2 with TRBJ1-1; 8 bases agree with TRBD1. Sequencing was carried out using PBMCs. This clonotype originated in a woman aged 18-55 years in good health. This chain's CDR3 is CASISPGQAPNTEAFF. The CDR3, as DNA: TGTGCCAGCATCAGCCCGGGACAGGCCCCGAACACTGAAGCTTTCTTT.